Below, 8 T cell receptor beta chains from the same sample are listed, as sequenced in a study of T cells in Graves' hyperthyroidism and ophthalmopathy. RNA transcripts were the template for amplifying TCR beta CDR3 regions. Researchers ran a first-round RT-PCR on the TCR CDR3 using the HTBI primer set. TCRdb itself ran the multiplex PCR reads through MiXCR, one entry per CDR3 protein. This table holds hundreds of thousands of distinct CDR3 sequences, more than 14% found once. Sequenced material: blood. Source of these receptors: a woman aged 45-60 years with Graves' ophthalmopathy.

This clonotype was seen repeatedly, ten times or more. This chain's CDR3 is CASSLVGASRETQYF. CDR3 bases: TGTGCCAGCAGCTTAGTTGGGGCTAGTCGAGAGACCCAGTACTTC. The chain recombines TRBV7-2 with TRBJ2-5; D is perhaps TRBD1 (5 bases). V was pared by 1 base and J by 4 bases, with 13 bases between. Looked up from germline, CDR1 is SGHTA and CDR2 is FQGNSA. This CDR3 is built from 15 residues. The full variable domain, its missing parts supplied by reference TRBV7-2 and TRBJ2-5, is GAGVSQSPSNKVTEKGKDVELRCDPISGHTALYWYRQSLGQGLEFLIYFQGNSAPDKSGLPSDRFSAERTGGSVSTLTIQRTQQEDSAVYLCASSLVGASRETQYFGPGTRLLVL.

This sequence joins TRBV5-6 and TRBJ2-7, with TRBD2 as a possible D gene (6 bases). From germline, CDR1 is SGHDT and CDR2 YYEEEE. V was trimmed by 0 bases and J by 0 bases, leaving 16 bases between them. The CDR3 has 17 residues. CDR3 loop: CASSLGDWSGDSYEQYF. The DNA for the CDR3 is TGTGCCAGCAGCTTGGGGGATTGGTCGGGGGACTCCTACGAGCAGTACTTC.

The chain carries TRBV15 and TRBJ2-7; D not certain. V lost 0 bases, J lost 2 bases, and 11 bases lay in between. This CDR3 is 15 amino acids long. Per germline, CDR1 LNHNV and CDR2 YYDKDF (reference sequence). The CDR3 DNA reads as TGTGCCACCAGCAGAGATAGAGGCTCGCCCTACGAGCAGTACTTC. Translation gives CATSRDRGSPYEQYF. Looking up the rest from reference TRBV15 and TRBJ2-7 gives the full variable domain: DAMVIQNPRYQVTQFGKPVTLSCSQTLNHNVMYWYQQKSSQAPKLLFHYYDKDFNNEADTPDNFQSRRPNTSFCFLDIRSPGLGDTAMYLCATSRDRGSPYEQYFGPGTRLTVT.

This clonotype was picked up a small number of times. Compared with germline, one end of the junction differs, possibly owing to a read error. The rearrangement joins TRBV4-1 to TRBJ1-2, with D perhaps matching TRBD1 (5 bases). CDR3 length: 14 residues. The germline V gene has CDR1 MGHRA and CDR2 YSYEKL. DNA of the CDR3: TGTGCCAGCAGCCAAGATGAGGGGAGCTATGGCTACACCTTC. This translates into CASSQDEGSYGYTF.

A note on this clonotype: A much more abundant neighbour one base away suggests this may be a read error. The rearrangement uses TRBV12-3 or TRBV12-4 and TRBJ1-1, with no clear D. Trimming stripped 4 bases from V and 1 base from J, with 16 bases between. There are 16 residues in the CDR3. CDR3 DNA sequence: TGTGCCAGCAGTTCCCCTACCCTGGACGGGAACACTGAAGCTTTCTTT. Residues: CASSSPTLDGNTEAFF.

The table lists this clonotype with many counts. The chain has TRBV28 and TRBJ1-1; D is unclear. Germline loops: CDR1 MDHEN, CDR2 SYDVKM. V was trimmed by 1 base and J by 3 bases, leaving 3 bases between them. The CDR3 runs to 12 residues. In DNA, the CDR3 is TGTGCCAGCAGTTTATTCTACACTGAAGCTTTCTTT. It codes for CASSLFYTEAFF.

Ten or more counts support this clonotype. This chain connects TRBV20-1 to TRBJ2-1; 13 nucleotides agree with TRBD2. The CDR3 extends over 14 amino acids. J gave up 6 bases and V 5 bases, and 4 bases lay outside the gene matches. The germline V gene encodes CDR1 DFQATT and CDR2 SNEGSKA (reference sequence). In DNA form, the CDR3 reads TGCAGTGCTCTCCGGACTAGCGGGGGCAATGAGCAGTTCTTC. The encoded protein is CSALRTSGGNEQFF.

This clonotype was seen only a few times. CDR3 DNA: TGTGCCAGCTCACCTAAAGGGCTAGCGGCGGACTCCTACGAGCAGTACTTC. It is translated as CASSPKGLAADSYEQYF. This rearrangement joins TRBV18 to TRBJ2-7; TRBD2 agrees at 7 bases. CDR3 length equals 17 residues. Germline trimming cut 3 bases from V and 0 bases from J; bases unmatched to any gene: 11. CDR1 and CDR2 (germline): KGHSH, LQKENI.